This T cell receptor (beta chain) was retrieved from a study of technical replicates of blood from a few donors. TCRdb keeps only in-frame clones here, not all; method: immunoSEQ multiplex PCR. The sample lists around 80,000 clones; 98% were seen once. J lost 2 bases, V lost 4 bases, and 8 bases had no gene match. This CDR3 is built from 15 residues. CDR1 and CDR2 from the germline V gene are SGHRS and YFSETQ. This clone appeared once. This chain links TRBV5-1 with TRBJ2-7; 8 nucleotides line up with TRBD1. This receptor was obtained from a human donor in good health. Sequenced input: T cells isolated from PBMCs. In nucleotides, the CDR3 is TGCGCCAGCAGCCTAACCGGGACAGGTCCCTACGAGCAGTACTTC. It translates to CASSLTGTGPYEQYF.